The T cell receptor (beta chain) described here comes from a study of Graves' ophthalmopathy and Graves' hyperthyroidism. The CDR3 runs to 14 residues. Trimming took 3 bases from V and 2 from J, leaving 8 bases between them. Looked up from germline, CDR1 is DFQATT and CDR2 is SNEGSKA (reference sequence). Diagnosis was based on clinical symptoms, serum thyroxine, TRAb, thyroid ultrasound and orbital computed tomography. The study, taken as a whole, reports: Among thyroid clonotypes expanded above 0.001 frequency, most also appeared in blood.

TCR beta CDR3 regions were amplified from RNA transcripts. RT-PCR with HTBI primers came first, then second-round multiplex PCR. From the multiplex PCR reads, TCRdb called clonotypes with MiXCR, one entry per CDR3 protein. The profile shows approximately 500,000 distinct CDR3 sequences, 14% of them singletons. This clonotype was observed at least ten times. No antigen is known for it. The sequencing input was blood. The TCR was taken from a woman aged 30 to 39 with Graves' ophthalmopathy. The gene calls are TRBV20-1 and TRBJ2-6; maybe TRBD2 (6 bases). The CDR3 sequence is CSASGGTGANVLTF. CDR3 DNA: TGCAGTGCTAGTGGGGGGACTGGGGCCAACGTCCTGACTTTC.